The 2 T cell receptor beta chains below all came from one sample that was sequenced in a study of tumor-infiltrating lymphocytes in primary liver carcinoma. Without any cell sorting, roughly 20-32 mg of bulk tissue yielded co-extracted RNA and DNA. With around 500 ng total RNA as template and a constant-region primer, TCR beta cDNA was made. ARM-PCR, slightly modified, supplied the TCR beta libraries through three nested multiplex PCR rounds. Use of TRBV1-TRBV30 forward primers with a C-beta reverse primer characterized the first two PCR rounds, which lasted about 9 cycles each. One entry per CDR3 protein results from TCRdb running MiXCR on the multiplex PCR reads. The sample has some 87,000 distinct CDR3 sequences, roughly 70% seen once. The sequencing input was tumor-adjacent normal liver tissue. These receptors all stem from a man aged 40-50 years with primary liver carcinoma and hepatitis B virus infection.

This clonotype was observed a handful of times. The genes are TRBV24-1 and TRBJ1-2; no reliable D call. Per the germline V gene, CDR1 is KGHDR and CDR2 is SFDVKD. V lost 4 bases, J lost 9 bases, and 17 bases lay in between. This CDR3 comprises 14 residues. The CDR3 DNA follows: TGTGCCACCAGTGACCCTGCCGGGGAGGCTCGCTACACCTTC. This sequence encodes CATSDPAGEARYTF.

J is TRBJ2-3 and V is TRBV10-3; D call uncertain. The CDR3 consists of 14 residues. Germline loops: CDR1 ENHRY, CDR2 SYGVKD. CDR3 sequence reads: CTNSESRKQDTQYF. The CDR3 DNA reads as TGTACCAACAGTGAGTCCCGGAAGCAAGATACGCAGTATTTT.